The rows below give T cell receptor beta chains drawn from one sample of a study of cytomegalovirus exposure and HLA in healthy donors. TCRdb's table, derived via immunoSEQ multiplex PCR, lists solely in-frame clones and lacks some. The sample lists about 120,000 clones, approximately 87% occurring once. The material sequenced was PBMCs. These receptors all stem from a woman aged 25 to 39 in good health and CMV-seronegative. Both conserved end residues are part of each CDR3. D genes are given only for firm matches. Clone sizes are given selectively: once, few, many, or a class where the clone is expanded.

v_gene	d_gene	j_gene	abundance	CDR3aa	CDR3nt
TRBV11-2	-	TRBJ1-5	-	CASSLSDSSNQPQHF	TGTGCCAGCAGCTTAAGCGATAGTAGCAATCAGCCCCAGCATTTT
TRBV6-5	TRBD2	TRBJ2-3	-	CASRGLAGGTDTQYF	TGTGCCAGCAGGGGACTAGCGGGGGGCACAGATACGCAGTATTTT
TRBV19	-	TRBJ1-2	once	CASSIDRGGLIIYGYTF	TGTGCCAGTAGTATAGATCGGGGAGGCCTGATTATCTATGGCTACACCTTC
TRBV2	-	TRBJ1-1	-	CASSETTGAFF	TGTGCCAGCAGTGAAACGACAGGAGCTTTCTTT
TRBV10-1	-	TRBJ2-2	-	CASRGDSDTGELFF	TGCGCCAGCAGGGGGGACTCCGACACCGGGGAGCTGTTTTTT
TRBV10-3	-	TRBJ2-7	once	CAIREPGRSYEQYF	TGTGCCATCAGGGAACCGGGTCGCTCCTACGAGCAGTACTTC
TRBV7-3	TRBD1	TRBJ2-5	-	CASSPTGGRETQYF	TGTGCCAGCAGCCCCACAGGGGGCCGGGAGACCCAGTACTTC
TRBV12-5	TRBD1	TRBJ1-3	-	CASGLVLTGGAGNTIYF	TGTGCTAGTGGTTTGGTTTTAACAGGGGGCGCGGGAAACACCATATATTTT
TRBV9	TRBD1	TRBJ1-6	-	CASSPRGVGYSPLHF	TGTGCCAGCAGCCCCAGGGGGGTTGGATATTCACCCCTCCACTTT
TRBV4-3	TRBD2	TRBJ2-1	-	CASSQTAIAGVNEQFF	TGCGCCAGCAGCCAAACCGCTATAGCGGGGGTGAATGAGCAGTTCTTC
TRBV27	TRBD2	TRBJ2-3	-	CASSLSGGFTDTQYF	TGTGCCAGCAGTTTAAGCGGGGGTTTCACAGATACGCAGTATTTT
TRBV4-3	TRBD1	TRBJ2-1	-	CASSQGRGTGNNEQFF	TGCGCCAGCAGCCAAGGGAGGGGGACAGGGAACAATGAGCAGTTCTTC
TRBV30	TRBD1	TRBJ2-7	-	CAWSATGLDEQYF	TGTGCCTGGAGCGCGACAGGGTTGGACGAGCAGTACTTC
TRBV5-8	TRBD1	TRBJ1-2	-	CASSNHRDSEGDGYTF	TGTGCCAGCAGCAATCACCGGGACAGCGAGGGGGATGGCTACACCTTC
TRBV11-2	-	TRBJ2-7	once	CASSLDGAGAIYEQYF	TGTGCCAGCAGCTTAGATGGGGCGGGGGCGATATACGAGCAGTACTTC
TRBV6-5	-	TRBJ2-1	-	CASAPVGRSYNEQFF	TGTGCCAGCGCGCCGGTGGGGCGCTCCTACAATGAGCAGTTCTTC
TRBV7-8	TRBD1	TRBJ1-3	-	CASRLDRGTGNTIYF	TGTGCCAGCAGACTCGACAGGGGAACTGGAAACACCATATATTTT
TRBV6-5	-	TRBJ1-2	-	CASSPGWADGYTF	TGTGCCAGCAGCCCGGGGTGGGCGGATGGCTACACCTTC
TRBV6-6	-	TRBJ2-3	once	CASSTLASTDTQYF	TGTGCCAGCTCGACGTTAGCTAGCACAGATACGCAGTATTTT
TRBV5-1	TRBD2	TRBJ2-1	-	CASSLLAGGYEQFF	TGCGCCAGCAGCTTATTAGCGGGGGGTTATGAGCAGTTCTTC
TRBV9	-	TRBJ2-6	-	CASSLPQGKGGANVLTF	TGTGCCAGCAGCCTTCCCCAGGGCAAGGGTGGGGCCAACGTCCTGACTTTC
TRBV2	TRBD2	TRBJ2-3	many	CASSEPGGFTDTQYF	TGTGCCAGCAGTGAACCCGGGGGGTTCACAGATACGCAGTATTTT
TRBV18	-	TRBJ2-7	-	CASSRPDREGFYEQYF	TGTGCCAGCTCACGACCGGACAGGGAGGGTTTTTACGAGCAGTACTTC
TRBV28	TRBD1	TRBJ1-6	-	CASSLDRGLHSPLHF	TGTGCCAGCAGTTTGGACAGGGGGCTGCATTCACCCCTCCACTTT
TRBV7-8	TRBD1	TRBJ2-2	-	CASSLDRGDTGELFF	TGTGCCAGCAGCTTAGACAGGGGGGACACCGGGGAGCTGTTTTTT
TRBV7-6	TRBD2	TRBJ2-1	-	CASSLGTSGGGYEQFF	TGTGCCAGCAGCTTAGGGACTAGCGGGGGGGGATATGAGCAGTTCTTC
TRBV18	-	TRBJ1-1	-	CASSPGVMNTEAFF	TGTGCCAGCTCACCAGGAGTAATGAACACTGAAGCTTTCTTT
TRBV7-2	-	TRBJ2-1	many	CASSTDRTTNEQFF	TGTGCCAGCAGCACCGACAGGACCACCAATGAGCAGTTCTTC
TRBV5-6	-	TRBJ2-5	-	CASSLNYQETQYF	TGTGCCAGCAGCTTGAACTACCAAGAGACCCAGTACTTC
TRBV2	TRBD2	TRBJ2-5	-	CASSIAGGQETQYF	TGTGCCAGCAGTATAGCGGGGGGGCAAGAGACCCAGTACTTC
TRBV6-1	-	TRBJ2-7	few	CASSEALMGGEQYF	TGTGCCAGCAGTGAGGCATTAATGGGAGGCGAGCAGTACTTC
TRBV11-3	-	TRBJ2-5	once	CASSLDPEETQYF	TGTGCCAGCAGCTTAGACCCAGAAGAGACCCAGTACTTC
TRBV9	-	TRBJ2-1	-	CASSARQGSYNEQFF	TGTGCCAGCAGCGCCAGACAAGGCTCCTACAATGAGCAGTTCTTC
TRBV30	TRBD1	TRBJ1-2	-	CAWRPQGPRGYTF	TGTGCCTGGAGACCACAGGGGCCGAGGGGCTACACCTTC
TRBV11-3	-	TRBJ2-1	few	CASSSFLGEQFF	TGTGCCAGCAGCAGCTTCCTAGGTGAGCAGTTCTTC
TRBV4-1	TRBD1	TRBJ1-6	-	CASSQGQVGPLHF	TGCGCCAGCAGCCAGGGACAGGTAGGCCCCCTCCACTTT
TRBV7-8	TRBD1	TRBJ1-6	-	CASSPRQGRNSPLHF	TGTGCCAGCAGCCCCCGACAGGGTAGGAATTCACCCCTCCACTTT
TRBV27	-	TRBJ2-7	-	CAAGGSSYEQYF	TGTGCCGCCGGGGGAAGCTCCTACGAGCAGTACTTC
TRBV6-4	-	TRBJ2-2	-	CASSVSTNTGELFF	TGTGCCAGCAGTGTTAGCACCAACACCGGGGAGCTGTTTTTT
TRBV4-3	-	TRBJ1-2	-	CASSQEGVYGYTF	TGCGCCAGCAGCCAAGAAGGGGTTTATGGCTACACCTTC
TRBV30	-	TRBJ1-6	-	CAWTQGRSPLHF	TGTGCCTGGACACAGGGCCGCTCACCCCTCCACTTT
TRBV6-6	TRBD1	TRBJ2-5	-	CASSYLGQGAWETQYF	TGTGCCAGCAGTTACCTCGGACAGGGGGCATGGGAGACCCAGTACTTC
TRBV6-6	-	TRBJ2-3	-	CASSPLGDTQYF	TGTGCCAGCAGTCCGCTCGGAGATACGCAGTATTTT
TRBV11-2	-	TRBJ1-3	-	CASSWRGSGNTIYF	TGTGCCAGCAGCTGGAGAGGCTCTGGAAACACCATATATTTT
TRBV7-9	-	TRBJ1-3	-	CASSSTAFRNTIYF	TGTGCCAGCAGCTCGACAGCCTTTAGAAACACCATATATTTT
TRBV7-8	TRBD1	TRBJ1-6	few	CASSLGQGSSPLHF	TGTGCCAGCAGCCTGGGACAGGGAAGTTCACCCCTCCACTTT
TRBV2	-	TRBJ1-2	-	CASSERTSSYGYTF	TGTGCCAGCAGTGAGCGGACTAGCTCCTATGGCTACACCTTC
TRBV9	-	TRBJ1-1	-	CASSAREPHQNTEAFF	TGTGCCAGCAGCGCCAGGGAACCCCACCAGAACACTGAAGCTTTCTTT
TRBV5-5	-	TRBJ2-6	-	CASSLLSGNTGANVLTF	TGTGCCAGCAGCTTGTTGTCAGGGAACACTGGGGCCAACGTCCTGACTTTC
TRBV6-5	-	TRBJ1-6	-	CASSTRAKDSPLHF	TGTGCCAGCAGTACCAGGGCAAAAGATTCACCCCTCCACTTT
TRBV2	TRBD1	TRBJ2-7	-	CASKFNRGHEQYF	TGTGCCAGCAAATTCAACAGGGGCCACGAGCAGTACTTC
TRBV9	-	TRBJ1-1	-	CASSVEGRAFF	TGTGCCAGCAGCGTAGAGGGGCGCGCTTTCTTT
TRBV9	TRBD2	TRBJ2-2	once	CASSDKAGVVGELFF	TGTGCCAGCAGCGACAAAGCGGGGGTGGTCGGGGAGCTGTTTTTT
TRBV7-6	-	TRBJ1-2	few	CASSLAGFYGYTF	TGTGCCAGCAGCTTGGCAGGGTTCTATGGCTACACCTTC
TRBV29-1	TRBD2	TRBJ2-7	many	CSVKSGVTSYEQYF	TGCAGCGTCAAGAGCGGGGTAACTTCCTACGAGCAGTACTTC
TRBV7-9	-	TRBJ1-4	few	CASSLGAGQRNEKLFF	TGTGCCAGCAGCTTAGGGGCCGGACAGCGTAATGAAAAACTGTTTTTT
TRBV4-3	TRBD1	TRBJ1-1	few	CASSQDPLGQGIGNTEAFF	TGCGCCAGCAGCCAAGATCCTCTGGGACAGGGGATAGGGAACACTGAAGCTTTCTTT
TRBV15	-	TRBJ1-4	-	CATRPARGGEKLFF	TGTGCCACGCGGCCGGCCAGGGGTGGTGAAAAACTGTTTTTT
TRBV5-1	TRBD1	TRBJ2-7	-	CASSLASAGGEQYF	TGCGCCAGCAGCTTGGCTTCGGCAGGGGGCGAGCAGTACTTC